The T cell receptor beta chain under discussion was sequenced for a study of T cell responses to AZD1222 COVID-19 vaccine. Overall study context: Whether given at about 4 or about 12 weeks, second doses were pooled.

About this clone itself: Its specificity is unknown.

The germline V and J ends were trimmed by 0 bases and 8 bases, with 9 bases remaining between them. Germline lookup yields CDR1 SGDLS and CDR2 YYNGEE. CDR3 length: 14 residues. Broader study findings: Only a handful of AZD1222 recipients tested seropositive at baseline.

Produced via immunoSEQ multiplex PCR; TCRdb's table is partial and in-frame only. Altogether 75,000 to 100,000 clones are present, approximately 90% being singletons, with the ten largest covering 6% to 8%. The clonotype was recovered from an adult in good health. The sample consisted of peripheral blood, taken on day 0 of AZD1222 vaccination. V gene TRBV9 combines with J gene TRBJ1-6; D ambiguous. DNA for the CDR3: TGTGCCAGCAGCGTAGCCCTTCAGGATTCACCCCTCCACTTT. Translated: CASSVALQDSPLHF.